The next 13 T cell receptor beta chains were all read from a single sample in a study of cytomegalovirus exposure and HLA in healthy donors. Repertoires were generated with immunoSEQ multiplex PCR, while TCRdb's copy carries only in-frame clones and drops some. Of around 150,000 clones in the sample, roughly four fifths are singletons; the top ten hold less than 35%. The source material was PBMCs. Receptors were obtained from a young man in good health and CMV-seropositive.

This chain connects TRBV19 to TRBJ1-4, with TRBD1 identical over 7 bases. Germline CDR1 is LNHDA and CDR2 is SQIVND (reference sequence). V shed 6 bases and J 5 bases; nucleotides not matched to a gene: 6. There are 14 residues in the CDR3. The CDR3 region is CASSADRRNEKLFF. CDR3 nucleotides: TGTGCCAGTAGCGCGGACAGGAGAAATGAAAAACTGTTTTTT.

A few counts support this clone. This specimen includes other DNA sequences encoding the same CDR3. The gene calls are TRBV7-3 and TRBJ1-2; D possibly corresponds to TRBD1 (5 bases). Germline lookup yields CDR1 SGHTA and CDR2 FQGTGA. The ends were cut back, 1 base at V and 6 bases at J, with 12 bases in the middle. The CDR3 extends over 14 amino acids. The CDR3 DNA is TGTGCCAGCAGCTTAAGCTCCAGGGAAGATGGCTACACCTTC. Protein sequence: CASSLSSREDGYTF. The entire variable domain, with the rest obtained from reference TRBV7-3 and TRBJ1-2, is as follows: GAGVSQTPSNKVTEKGKYVELRCDPISGHTALYWYRQSLGQGPEFLIYFQGTGAADDSGLPNDRFFAVRPEGSVSTLKIQRTERGDSAVYLCASSLSSREDGYTFGSGTRLTVV.

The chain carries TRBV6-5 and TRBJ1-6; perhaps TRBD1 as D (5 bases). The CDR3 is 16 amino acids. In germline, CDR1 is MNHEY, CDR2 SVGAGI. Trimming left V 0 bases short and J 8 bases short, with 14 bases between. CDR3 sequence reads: CASSYSVEWGYSPLHF. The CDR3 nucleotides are TGTGCCAGCAGTTACTCAGTTGAGTGGGGCTATTCACCCCTCCACTTT.

CDR3 nucleotide sequence: TGTGCCAGCAGCGTAGATTCGGGAGAGTACAATGAGCAGTTCTTC. It specifies CASSVDSGEYNEQFF. The V and J genes are TRBV9 and TRBJ2-1; D might be TRBD2 (6 bases). CDR1 and CDR2 (germline): SGDLS, YYNGEE. The V end lost 0 bases, the J end lost 4 bases, and 11 bases lay between the germline ends. This CDR3 has 15 residues.

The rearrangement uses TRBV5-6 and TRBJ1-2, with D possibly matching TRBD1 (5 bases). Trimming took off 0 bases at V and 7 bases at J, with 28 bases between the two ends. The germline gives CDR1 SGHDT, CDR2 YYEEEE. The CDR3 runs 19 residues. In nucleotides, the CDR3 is TGTGCCAGCAGCTTGGAGTACGCCTTGGGAGGGGAGAGGGACGGTGGCTACACCTTC. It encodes CASSLEYALGGERDGGYTF.

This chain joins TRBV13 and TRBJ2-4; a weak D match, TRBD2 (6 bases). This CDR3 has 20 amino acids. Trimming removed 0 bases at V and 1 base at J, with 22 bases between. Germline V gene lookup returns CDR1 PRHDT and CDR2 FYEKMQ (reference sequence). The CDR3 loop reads CASSLGSGGKGAKAKNIQYF. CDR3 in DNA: TGTGCCAGCAGCTTAGGCTCAGGAGGGAAGGGAGCGAAGGCCAAAAACATTCAGTACTTC.

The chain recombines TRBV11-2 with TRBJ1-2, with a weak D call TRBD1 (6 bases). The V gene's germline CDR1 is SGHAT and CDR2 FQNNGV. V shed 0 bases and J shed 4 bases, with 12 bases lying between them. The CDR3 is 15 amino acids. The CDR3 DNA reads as TGTGCCAGCAGCTTAGATGGACAGTTCTCCTATGGCTACACCTTC. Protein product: CASSLDGQFSYGYTF.

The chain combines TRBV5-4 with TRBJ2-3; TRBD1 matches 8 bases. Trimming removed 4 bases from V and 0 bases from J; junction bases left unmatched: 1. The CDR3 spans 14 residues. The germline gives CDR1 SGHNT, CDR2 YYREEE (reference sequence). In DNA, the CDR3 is TGTGCCAGCAGCAGGACAGGGAGCACAGATACGCAGTATTTT. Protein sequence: CASSRTGSTDTQYF.

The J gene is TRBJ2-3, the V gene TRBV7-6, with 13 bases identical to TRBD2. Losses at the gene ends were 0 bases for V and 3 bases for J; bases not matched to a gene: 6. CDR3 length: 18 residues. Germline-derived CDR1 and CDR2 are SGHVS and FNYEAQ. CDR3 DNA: TGTGCCAGCAGCTTAGCACTAGCGGGGGGGCTTTCGACAGATACGCAGTATTTT. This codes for CASSLALAGGLSTDTQYF.

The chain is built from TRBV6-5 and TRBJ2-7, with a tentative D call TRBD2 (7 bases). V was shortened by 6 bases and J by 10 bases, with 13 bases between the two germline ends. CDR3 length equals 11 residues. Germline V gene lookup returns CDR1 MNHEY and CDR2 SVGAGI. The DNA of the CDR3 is TGTGCCAGCAGAGGGGGGGGCCGCCAGTACTTC. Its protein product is CASRGGGRQYF.

CDR3 residues: CASRLRGGQETQYF. The CDR3 DNA follows: TGCGCCAGCAGGCTCCGGGGGGGCCAAGAGACCCAGTACTTC. The chain combines TRBV5-1 with TRBJ2-5; 8 bases map to TRBD2. The CDR3 consists of 14 residues. Germline V gene lookup returns CDR1 SGHRS and CDR2 YFSETQ. V lost 5 bases to trimming and J lost 1 base; unmatched junction nucleotides: 4.

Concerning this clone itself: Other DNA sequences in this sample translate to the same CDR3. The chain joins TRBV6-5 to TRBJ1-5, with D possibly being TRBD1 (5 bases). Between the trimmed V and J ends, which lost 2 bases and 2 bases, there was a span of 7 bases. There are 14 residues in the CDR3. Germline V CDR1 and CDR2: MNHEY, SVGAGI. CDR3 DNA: TGTGCCAGCAGTTACGGAGGGGGCAATCAGCCCCAGCATTTT. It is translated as CASSYGGGNQPQHF.

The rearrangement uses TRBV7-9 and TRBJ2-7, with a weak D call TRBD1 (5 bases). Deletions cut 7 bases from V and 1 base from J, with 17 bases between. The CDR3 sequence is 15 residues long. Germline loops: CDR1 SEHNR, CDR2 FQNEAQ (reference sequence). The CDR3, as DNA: TGTGCCAGCACCACCAGGGCAGAGCTATCCTACGAGCAGTACTTC. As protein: CASTTRAELSYEQYF.